The 32 T cell receptor beta chains in this list originate from one sample, sequenced in a study of blood T cells in healthy people across ages. A J-beta primer mix and a sample-barcoded 5' primer were used in a second PCR of roughly 7 to 12 cycles. TCRdb reprocessed the 5' RACE reads with MiXCR, giving one entry per CDR3 protein. The data hold about 1.4 million distinct CDR3 sequences, with 59% observed a single time. Sequencing was carried out using blood. The receptors were sampled from a man between 18 and 29 years old in good health.

This clonotype appeared a few times. The CDR3 loop is CSVESLYGGEQFF. The CDR3 DNA sequence: TGCAGCGTTGAATCTCTCTATGGCGGGGAGCAGTTCTTC. The chain has TRBV29-1 and TRBJ2-1; D perhaps matches TRBD2 (5 bases). Germline V gene lookup returns CDR1 SQVTM and CDR2 ANQGSEA. This CDR3 is 13 amino acids long. The ends were cut back, 2 bases at V and 10 bases at J, with 15 bases in the middle.

J is TRBJ2-4 and V is TRBV7-8; D not resolved. There are 16 residues in the CDR3. With 1 base removed from V and 6 bases from J, the gap between germline ends came to 16 bases. Germline loops: CDR1 SGHVS, CDR2 FQNEAQ. CDR3: CASSLDRLSPSNIQYF. CDR3 coding DNA: TGTGCCAGCAGCTTAGACCGCCTCTCACCTTCAAACATTCAGTACTTC.

For this clonotype: Its ends do not fully match the called genes, so a read error is possible. V and J are TRBV5-1 and TRBJ2-7; D is ambiguous. CDR3 size: 16 residues. The V gene's germline CDR1 is SGHRS and CDR2 YFSETQ. The DNA for the CDR3 is TGTGCCAGCAGCCAACCCTCGATGGGCCGCTCCTACGAGCAGTACTTC. Its protein product is CASSQPSMGRSYEQYF.

The CDR3 region is CASSGDGWYEQYF. The DNA of the CDR3 is TGTGCCAGCAGTGGGGACGGATGGTACGAGCAGTACTTC. The V and J genes are TRBV9 and TRBJ2-4, with D perhaps TRBD1 or TRBD2 (5 bases each). Matching the DNA end better, TRBJ2-7 makes the J call doubtful. This CDR3 has 13 amino acids. Per germline, CDR1 SGDLS and CDR2 YYNGEE.

This chain connects TRBV6-1 to TRBJ2-5, with D possibly being TRBD2 (6 bases). Trimming shortened V by 6 bases and J by 3 bases, and 29 bases separated the two germline ends. The germline V gene encodes CDR1 MNHNS and CDR2 SASEGT. The CDR3 consists of 19 residues. The CDR3 loop is CASSLRELALPGAKETQYF. CDR3 bases: TGTGCCAGCAGCCTCCGGGAGCTAGCCCTACCGGGAGCCAAAGAGACCCAGTACTTC.

The table lists this clonotype with a few counts. This chain uses TRBV4-1 with TRBJ2-1; possible D gene TRBD2, 5 bases. From germline, CDR1 is MGHRA and CDR2 YSYEKL. Trimming stripped 0 bases from V and 0 bases from J, with 9 bases between. The length of the CDR3 is 16 residues. This CDR3 reads CASSQEERSSYNEQFF. The DNA of the CDR3 is TGCGCCAGCAGCCAAGAAGAGCGGAGCTCCTACAATGAGCAGTTCTTC.

V usage is TRBV7-2 and J usage is TRBJ1-2, with D hard to call. CDR3 length equals 19 residues. Deletions cut 5 bases from V and 0 bases from J, with 25 bases between. Germline V gives CDR1 SGHTA, CDR2 FQGNSA. CDR3: CASSPPLTARPLANYGYTF. The CDR3 region has the DNA TGTGCCAGCAGCCCCCCTCTCACCGCCAGGCCGTTAGCTAACTATGGCTACACCTTC.

V usage is TRBV4-1 and J usage is TRBJ2-2; TRBD1 matches 7 bases. J gave up 4 bases and V 4 bases, and 15 bases lay outside the gene matches. The length of the CDR3 is 18 residues. From germline, CDR1 is MGHRA and CDR2 YSYEKL. CDR3 in DNA: TGCGCCAGCAGCCCCGGACCCGGGACAGAGGTGTTCACCGGGGAGCTGTTTTTT. It encodes CASSPGPGTEVFTGELFF.

The table lists this clonotype with a few counts. The V call is TRBV25-1, the J call TRBJ2-7, with D possibly TRBD1 on 6 matching bases. Germline loops: CDR1 MGHDK, CDR2 SYGVNS. This CDR3 region has 15 residues. V was shortened by 4 bases and J by 5 bases, with 18 bases between the two germline ends. In DNA, the CDR3 is TGTGCCAGCAGTGGCGTACAGGGCGGCTACGACGAGCAGTACTTC. Its translation is CASSGVQGGYDEQYF.

The V and J genes are TRBV7-8 and TRBJ1-1; a possible D gene is TRBD1 (6 bases). V was shortened by 2 bases and J by 7 bases, with 23 bases between the two germline ends. The CDR3 contains 17 residues. CDR1 and CDR2 from the germline V gene are SGHVS and FQNEAQ. CDR3 coding DNA: TGTGCCAGCAGCTTAAGCGGGGTCAGGGGACTTCCAATTGAAGCTTTCTTT. Its protein is CASSLSGVRGLPIEAFF.

This clonotype was counted only a few times. The chain joins TRBV20-1 to TRBJ2-5; TRBD2 might be the D (5 bases). The J call may be wrong; the DNA end is better matched by TRBJ2-7. In germline, CDR1 is DFQATT, CDR2 SNEGSKA (reference sequence). This CDR3 region has 12 residues. DNA of the CDR3: TGCAGTGCCGATAGCGCAAGGCGCGAGCAGTACTTC. This translates into CSADSARREQYF.

The chain combines TRBV6-5 with TRBJ2-7; no reliable D call. The DNA end is more similar to TRBJ2-5, so the J call may be wrong. CDR3 size: 14 residues. Germline V gene lookup returns CDR1 MNHEY and CDR2 SVGAGI. Written as DNA, the CDR3 is TGTGCCAGCAGTTACTCCCAATTTCGGGAGACCCAGTACTTC. Translation gives CASSYSQFRETQYF.

CDR3 in amino acids: CASSQGRGGNEQFF. The CDR3 nucleotides read TGCGCCAGCAGCCAAGGACGAGGGGGAAATGAGCAGTTCTTC. This sequence joins TRBV4-1 and TRBJ2-1, with D perhaps TRBD1 (6 bases). Germline values: CDR1 MGHRA, CDR2 YSYEKL. The CDR3 runs 14 residues. Trimming shortened V by 1 base and J by 7 bases, and 11 bases separated the two germline ends.

V gene TRBV5-4 combines with J gene TRBJ2-6; tentatively, D is TRBD2 (6 bases). CDR3 length: 16 residues. Germline CDR1 SGHNT, CDR2 YYREEE (reference sequence). Trimming stripped 1 base from V and 1 base from J, with 9 bases between. CDR3 region: CASSLFGGSGANVLTF. CDR3 bases: TGTGCCAGCAGCTTGTTCGGAGGGTCTGGGGCCAACGTCCTGACTTTC.

CDR3 sequence reads: CASSRDSSGGNEQFF. In nucleotides, the CDR3 is TGTGCCAGCAGTCGGGACTCCTCAGGGGGCAATGAGCAGTTCTTC. The rearrangement uses TRBV2 and TRBJ2-1, with TRBD1 as a possible D gene (7 bases). CDR1 SNHLY and CDR2 FYNNEI come from the germline V gene. The length of the CDR3 is 15 residues. V lost 5 bases to trimming and J lost 6 bases, with 17 bases between them.

This clonotype was detected only a few times. The rearrangement links TRBV6-5 to TRBJ2-5; TRBD2 matches at 8 bases. This CDR3 is 14 amino acids long. The J segment lost 1 base and the V segment lost 8 bases, leaving 6 bases of the junction unmatched. Germline V lookup: CDR1 MNHEY, CDR2 SVGAGI. CDR3 loop: CASGSSGTQETQYF. The DNA of the CDR3 is TGTGCCAGCGGGAGTAGCGGGACCCAAGAGACCCAGTACTTC.

The chain combines TRBV7-2 with TRBJ2-3; D remains unclear. CDR1 and CDR2 (germline): SGHTA, FQGNSA. The CDR3 length is 13 residues. Trimming removed 1 base from V and 5 bases from J, with 7 bases in between. The CDR3 DNA reads as TGTGCCAGCAGCTTAGTCGCGCGAGATACGCAGTATTTT. Its protein product is CASSLVARDTQYF.

The chain employs TRBV12-3 or TRBV12-4 and TRBJ2-7; TRBD2 matches at 12 bases. This CDR3 has 17 residues. Trimming took 5 bases from V and 4 from J; bases not matched to a gene: 12. The CDR3 DNA reads TGTGCCAGCAGTCCTCCTAGCGGGAGGGCCAAGGAGTACGAGCAGTACTTC. Translation gives CASSPPSGRAKEYEQYF.

The table lists this clonotype with a few counts. The chain recombines TRBV20-1 with TRBJ2-4; no clear D. The CDR3 runs 15 residues. V dropped 5 bases and J dropped 0 bases, with 14 bases sitting between them. Germline assignment: CDR1 DFQATT and CDR2 SNEGSKA (reference sequence). Here the CDR3 reads CSALGPFRAKNIQYF. The CDR3 region has the DNA TGCAGTGCTTTAGGGCCCTTTAGAGCCAAAAACATTCAGTACTTC.

The chain uses TRBV7-8 and TRBJ2-4; TRBD2 matches 7 bases. The last part of the DNA fits TRBJ2-5 better; the J call may be wrong. Germline assignment: CDR1 SGHVS and CDR2 FQNEAQ. This CDR3 contains 17 residues. The CDR3: CASSLTSLPGGEETQYF. DNA of the CDR3: TGTGCCAGCAGCTTAACCAGCCTACCGGGGGGTGAAGAGACCCAGTACTTC.

The V gene is TRBV20-1, the J gene TRBJ2-1; TRBD2 matches at 8 bases. The CDR3 has 13 residues. With V trimmed by 6 bases and J by 9 bases, 10 bases remained unmatched. CDR1 DFQATT and CDR2 SNEGSKA come from the germline V gene (reference sequence). The CDR3: CSAPGGRLLEQFF. The DNA of the CDR3 is TGCAGTGCCCCGGGGGGGCGGTTGCTTGAGCAGTTCTTC.

The chain joins TRBV20-1 to TRBJ2-3, with 12 bases matching TRBD2. The CDR3 sequence is 15 residues long. Germline CDR1 reads DFQATT; CDR2 reads SNEGSKA (reference sequence). Trimming removed 4 bases from V and 5 bases from J; junction bases left unmatched: 7. Here the CDR3 reads CSAKLAGGPGDTQYF. The CDR3 region has the DNA TGCAGTGCTAAGCTAGCGGGGGGGCCTGGAGATACGCAGTATTTT.

The chain has TRBV25-1 and TRBJ2-7, with D perhaps matching TRBD2 (6 bases). Looked up from germline, CDR1 is MGHDK and CDR2 is SYGVNS. There are 12 residues in the CDR3. V lost 6 bases to trimming and J lost 9 bases, with 15 bases between them. CDR3 sequence (DNA): TGTGCCAGCAGCTCTGCGGGGTATTGGCAGTACTTC. The encoded protein is CASSSAGYWQYF.

This clonotype has just one count. The rearrangement joins TRBV5-1 to TRBJ2-1; the D gene is possibly TRBD1 (5 bases). The CDR3 is 14 residues long. V shed 7 bases and J shed 8 bases, with 19 bases lying between them. Germline V CDR1 and CDR2: SGHRS, YFSETQ. The CDR3 sequence is CASAPWTSHDEQFF. The CDR3 DNA reads as TGCGCCAGCGCCCCATGGACATCCCACGATGAGCAGTTCTTC.

The chain combines TRBV12-3 or TRBV12-4 with TRBJ2-3; 11 bases fit TRBD2. This CDR3 region has 17 residues. J lost 3 bases, V lost 6 bases, and 11 bases had no gene match. The CDR3 DNA is TGTGCCAGCAGCGAGACTAGCGGGGCCTTTAGAACAGATACGCAGTATTTT. This gives the protein CASSETSGAFRTDTQYF.

Comment on this clonotype: A much more abundant neighbour one base away suggests this may be a read error. The chain couples TRBV4-2 to TRBJ2-3, with 10 bases matching TRBD2. CDR1 is LGHNA, CDR2 YNFKEQ, per germline. With V trimmed by 1 base and J by 4 bases, 5 bases remained unmatched. This CDR3 has 16 residues. Here the CDR3 DNA reads TGTGCCAGCAGCCAAGGTGCCAGCGGGGGGGCAGATACGCAGTATTTT. This codes for CASSQGASGGADTQYF.

The gene calls are TRBV20-1 and TRBJ2-1, with a possible D match to TRBD1 (6 bases). The germline V gene has CDR1 DFQATT and CDR2 SNEGSKA (reference sequence). The germline V and J ends were trimmed by 2 bases and 9 bases, with 14 bases remaining between them. This CDR3 has 13 amino acids. Here the CDR3 reads CSARNTGTVEQFF. The DNA of the CDR3 is TGCAGTGCTAGAAATACAGGGACCGTTGAGCAGTTCTTC.

This chain joins TRBV28 and TRBJ2-7, with 8 bases aligning to TRBD2. Trimming removed 3 bases from V and 1 base from J; junction bases left unmatched: 5. The germline V gene has CDR1 MDHEN and CDR2 SYDVKM. There are 15 residues in the CDR3. CDR3 residues: CASSFGGTRSYEQYF. As DNA, the CDR3 is TGTGCCAGCAGTTTCGGGGGGACTAGGTCCTACGAGCAGTACTTC.

V and J are TRBV20-1 and TRBJ2-5; 8 nucleotides agree with TRBD2. The germline V gene encodes CDR1 DFQATT and CDR2 SNEGSKA (reference sequence). The CDR3 has 14 amino acids. The V gene end was trimmed by 3 bases and the J gene end by 4 bases; junction bases not matched to a gene: 7. The CDR3 nucleotides read TGCAGTGCTAGCGGGAGGGAGGTCTTAGAGACCCAGTACTTC. Protein: CSASGREVLETQYF.

This clonotype has only a few counts. The CDR3 bases are TGTGCCATCAGTGACGGGATACGGGAGCAGTACTTC. Protein product: CAISDGIREQYF. J is TRBJ2-5 and V is TRBV10-3; D may be TRBD2 (6 bases). The CDR3 runs to 12 residues. V was cut by 3 bases and J by 11 bases, with 13 bases left in between. Looked up from germline, CDR1 is ENHRY and CDR2 is SYGVKD.

With regard to this clonotype: Compared with germline, one end of the junction differs, possibly owing to a read error. J is TRBJ2-3 and V is TRBV6-5, with a possible D match to TRBD1 (5 bases). Germline CDR1 MNHEY, CDR2 SVGAGI. The CDR3 runs 14 residues. CDR3 sequence: CASSYADTTGTQYF. As DNA, the CDR3 is TGTGCCAGCAGTTACGCGGACACCACAGGTACGCAGTATTTT.

This clonotype turned up a few times. This chain links TRBV11-2 with TRBJ2-3; the match to TRBD2 covers 7 bases. CDR3 length: 15 residues. V lost 4 bases to trimming and J lost 0 bases; unmatched junction nucleotides: 4. CDR1 SGHAT and CDR2 FQNNGV come from the germline V gene. CDR3 nucleotide sequence: TGTGCCAGCAGCTCCTATAGCGGGAGCACAGATACGCAGTATTTT. This encodes CASSSYSGSTDTQYF. The full variable domain, its missing parts supplied by reference TRBV11-2 and TRBJ2-3, is EAGVAQSPRYKIIEKRQSVAFWCNPISGHATLYWYQQILGQGPKLLIQFQNNGVVDDSQLPKDRFSAERLKGVDSTLKIQPAKLEDSAVYLCASSSYSGSTDTQYFGPGTRLTVL.